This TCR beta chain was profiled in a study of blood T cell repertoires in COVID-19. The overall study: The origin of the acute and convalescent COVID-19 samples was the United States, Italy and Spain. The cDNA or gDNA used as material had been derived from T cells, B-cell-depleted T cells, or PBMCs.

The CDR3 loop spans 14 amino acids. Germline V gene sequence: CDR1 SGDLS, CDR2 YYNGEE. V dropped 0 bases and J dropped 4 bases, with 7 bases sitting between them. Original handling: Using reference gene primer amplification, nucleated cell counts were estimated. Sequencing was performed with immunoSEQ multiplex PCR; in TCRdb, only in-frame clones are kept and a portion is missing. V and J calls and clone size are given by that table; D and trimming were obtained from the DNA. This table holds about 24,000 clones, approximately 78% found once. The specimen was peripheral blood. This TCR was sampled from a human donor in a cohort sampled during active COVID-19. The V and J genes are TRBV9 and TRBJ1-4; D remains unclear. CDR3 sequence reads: CASSVDSFNEKLFF. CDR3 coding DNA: TGTGCCAGCAGCGTAGACAGTTTTAATGAAAAACTGTTTTTT.